Listed here are 9 T cell receptor beta chains from one sample, sequenced in a study of blood T cell repertoires in COVID-19. Here immunoSEQ multiplex PCR was the method, and the copy in TCRdb shows in-frame clones only, minus some. The table has more than 70,000 clones, approximately 86% seen once. Sequencing input: peripheral blood. The receptors were sampled from a woman aged 80 or over with acute or convalescent COVID-19.

The CDR3 sequence: CASSQGYRGNQPQHF. CDR3 DNA sequence: TGTGCCAGCAGCCAAGGGTACAGGGGGAATCAGCCCCAGCATTTT. The rearrangement joins TRBV3-1 (or the pseudogene TRBV3-2) to TRBJ1-5, with 8 bases matching TRBD1. Trimming took 1 base from V and 4 from J; bases not matched to a gene: 3. This CDR3 is built from 15 residues. The V gene's germline CDR1 is LGHDT and CDR2 YNNKEL (reference sequence).

This sequence joins TRBV11-3 and TRBJ2-7; 12 bases align to TRBD2. The CDR3 spans 14 residues. CDR1 and CDR2 from the germline V gene are SGHNT and YENEEA. Losses at the gene ends were 5 bases for V and 11 bases for J; bases not matched to a gene: 10. As DNA, the CDR3 is TGTGCCAGCAGCGTAGGATGGCTAGCGGGGGGGAAGTACTTC. It is translated as CASSVGWLAGGKYF.

The chain is built from TRBV5-1 and TRBJ1-2, with 12 bases matching TRBD1. This CDR3 region has 15 residues. CDR1 and CDR2 from the germline V gene are SGHRS and YFSETQ. J was trimmed by 4 bases and V by 3 bases; bases with no gene match: 4. This CDR3 is CASSSGTGGAYGYTF. The DNA for the CDR3 is TGCGCCAGCAGCTCAGGGACAGGGGGCGCCTATGGCTACACCTTC.

The rearrangement links TRBV29-1 to TRBJ2-1; 7 nucleotides agree with TRBD1. The CDR3 covers 15 residues. Germline V gene data show CDR1 as SQVTM and CDR2 as ANQGSEA. Unmatched junction bases numbered 12, after V lost 4 bases and J lost 6 bases. CDR3 in amino acids: CSVGGTRTGSNEQFF. The DNA for the CDR3 is TGCAGCGTTGGGGGGACGAGGACAGGTTCCAATGAGCAGTTCTTC.

The V call is TRBV3-1 (or the pseudogene TRBV3-2), the J call TRBJ1-1; TRBD1 matches at 7 bases. Trimming removed 4 bases from V and 1 base from J; junction bases left unmatched: 3. The CDR3 totals 14 residues. Germline V lookup: CDR1 LGHDT, CDR2 YNNKEL (reference sequence). The CDR3 DNA is TGTGCCAGCAGCCCACAGGGGACGAACACTGAAGCTTTCTTT. Its translation: CASSPQGTNTEAFF.

The chain links TRBV15 to TRBJ1-2; D might be TRBD1 (5 bases). This CDR3 has 13 amino acids. The V and J ends lost 3 bases and 6 bases respectively, with 11 bases between them. Germline CDR1 and CDR2: LNHNV and YYDKDF (reference sequence). This chain's CDR3 is CATSSMGLHGYTF. The CDR3 DNA sequence: TGTGCCACCAGCAGTATGGGGCTTCATGGCTACACCTTC.

The J gene is TRBJ2-3, the V gene TRBV5-8; D remains unclear. This CDR3 has 16 amino acids. V dropped 2 bases and J dropped 2 bases, with 15 bases sitting between them. The germline V gene has CDR1 SGHTS and CDR2 YDEGEE. The CDR3: CASSLYSLSLTDTQYF. The DNA for the CDR3 is TGTGCCAGCAGCTTATACAGTCTTTCCCTCACAGATACGCAGTATTTT. The full variable domain, in which reference TRBV5-8 and TRBJ2-3 provide the parts outside the CDR3, is EAGVTQSPTHLIKTRGQQATLRCSPISGHTSVYWYQQALGLGLQFLLWYDEGEERNRGNFPPRFSGRQFPNYSSELNVNALELEDSALYLCASSLYSLSLTDTQYFGPGTRLTVL.

This sequence joins TRBV5-1 and TRBJ2-2; 8 bases match TRBD1. Germline assignment: CDR1 SGHRS and CDR2 YFSETQ. The J segment lost 6 bases and the V segment lost 2 bases, leaving 6 bases of the junction unmatched. CDR3 length equals 15 residues. The CDR3 DNA follows: TGCGCCAGCAGCTTAAGACAGGGGACGCCCGGGGAGCTGTTTTTT. This translates into CASSLRQGTPGELFF.

The rearrangement joins TRBV7-3 to TRBJ2-3; 12 nucleotides align to TRBD2. This CDR3 has 16 residues. From germline, CDR1 is SGHTA and CDR2 FQGTGA. The ends lost 6 bases at V and 7 bases at J; junction bases unmatched: 11. The DNA of the CDR3 is TGTGCCAGCAGTTTGACTAGCGGGGGCCGGCGGAATACGCAGTATTTT. Its translation is CASSLTSGGRRNTQYF. The complete variable domain, with remaining parts taken from reference TRBV7-3 and TRBJ2-3, reads GAGVSQTPSNKVTEKGKYVELRCDPISGHTALYWYRQSLGQGPEFLIYFQGTGAADDSGLPNDRFFAVRPEGSVSTLKIQRTERGDSAVYLCASSLTSGGRRNTQYFGPGTRLTVL.